This record looks at one T cell receptor beta chain sequence and its context. Generated by immunoSEQ multiplex PCR, the TCRdb table keeps only in-frame clones and is missing some. The sample yields around 180,000 clones, 75% to 85% seen once. This record belongs to a study of blood T cell repertoires in COVID-19. Background on the study: T cells, B-cell-depleted T cells, or PBMCs provided the cDNA or gDNA that served as material.

This CDR3 region has 15 residues. The germline V and J ends were trimmed by 3 bases and 1 base, with 11 bases remaining between them. The germline V gene has CDR1 SGHKS and CDR2 YYEKEE (reference sequence). The chain recombines TRBV5-5 with TRBJ1-5, with a weak D call TRBD1 (6 bases). The receptor comes from a woman aged 45-59 years with acute COVID-19. Sequencing input: PBMCs or T cells enriched from blood (not recorded which). The CDR3 DNA follows: TGTGCCAGCAGCTGGGGGACAATGAGCAATCAGCCCCAGCATTTT. Translated, it gives CASSWGTMSNQPQHF.